These 28 T cell receptor beta chains were sequenced from one sample in a study of blood T cell repertoires in COVID-19. Generated by immunoSEQ multiplex PCR, the TCRdb table keeps only in-frame clones and is missing some. This table has about 240,000 clones, roughly 87% appearing once. The specimen sequenced was PBMCs or T cells enriched from blood (not recorded which). Receptor source: a woman in her twenties or thirties with acute COVID-19.

This chain connects TRBV4-2 to TRBJ1-2; 7 bases are a match to TRBD1. The CDR3 extends over 16 amino acids. Per germline, CDR1 LGHNA and CDR2 YNFKEQ. The J segment lost 4 bases and the V segment lost 5 bases, leaving 13 bases of the junction unmatched. In DNA, the CDR3 is TGTGCCAGCAGCAAGCCTGCGACAGGGAGAGGCTATGGCTACACCTTC. It specifies CASSKPATGRGYGYTF.

V gene TRBV29-1 combines with J gene TRBJ2-1, with D perhaps given as TRBD1 or TRBD2 (5 bases each). Trimming shortened V by 7 bases and J by 8 bases, and 18 bases separated the two germline ends. The CDR3 spans 13 residues. Germline V lookup: CDR1 SQVTM, CDR2 ANQGSEA. This CDR3 reads CSGGFLAPHEQFF. The DNA of the CDR3 is TGCAGCGGGGGGTTTCTAGCACCCCATGAGCAGTTCTTC.

The rearrangement joins TRBV9 to TRBJ1-1; 9 positions agree with TRBD1. Germline V gene data show CDR1 as SGDLS and CDR2 as YYNGEE. With V trimmed by 4 bases and J by 6 bases, 4 bases remained unmatched. This CDR3 region has 13 residues. CDR3 sequence reads: CASSPRQGAEAFF. As DNA, the CDR3 is TGTGCCAGCAGCCCCCGACAGGGGGCTGAAGCTTTCTTT.

The chain employs TRBV21-1 and TRBJ2-1; TRBD2, the table's D call, was not compared with the DNA. TRBV21-1 is designated a pseudogene. The CDR3 is 15 residues long. CDR3 in amino acids: CASSKGPRRRNEQFF. CDR3 in DNA: TGTGCCAGCAGCAAAGGTCCCCGGCGGCGCAATGAGCAGTTCTTC.

As DNA, the CDR3 is TGTGCCAGCAGCTGGACAGGGGCAACCGGGGAGCTGTTTTTT. Translating gives CASSWTGATGELFF. This chain uses TRBV9 with TRBJ2-2, with 9 bases fitting TRBD1. The germline CDR1 and CDR2 sequences are SGDLS and YYNGEE. V shed 4 bases, J shed 5 bases, and the junction held 3 bases outside the gene matches. The length of the CDR3 is 14 residues. The complete variable domain, with remaining parts taken from reference TRBV9 and TRBJ2-2, reads DSGVTQTPKHLITATGQRVTLRCSPRSGDLSVYWYQQSLDQGLQFLIQYYNGEERAKGNILERFSAQQFPDLHSELNLSSLELGDSALYFCASSWTGATGELFFGEGSRLTVL.

This chain joins TRBV7-9 and TRBJ2-1, with a tentative D call TRBD1 (6 bases). Trimming cost V 5 bases and J 14 bases, with 13 bases left between them. Germline assignment: CDR1 SEHNR and CDR2 FQNEAQ (reference sequence). The CDR3 extends over 11 amino acids. As DNA, the CDR3 is TGTGCCAGCAGCCTCACCGAGGGGGAGTTCTTC. The encoded protein is CASSLTEGEFF.

This chain connects TRBV19 to TRBJ1-1; the match to TRBD1 covers 11 bases. The CDR3 runs 14 residues. With V trimmed by 9 bases and J by 4 bases, 7 bases remained unmatched. Germline V gene lookup returns CDR1 LNHDA and CDR2 SQIVND (reference sequence). This CDR3 reads CASRTGGAFTEAFF. CDR3 nucleotides: TGTGCCAGCCGGACAGGGGGCGCTTTCACTGAAGCTTTCTTT. The full variable domain, with the rest looked up from reference TRBV19 and TRBJ1-1, is DGGITQSPKYLFRKEGQNVTLSCEQNLNHDAMYWYRQDPGQGLRLIYYSQIVNDFQKGDIAEGYSVSREKKESFPLTVTSAQKNPTAFYLCASRTGGAFTEAFFGQGTRLTVV.

The chain uses TRBV6-2 or TRBV6-3 and TRBJ2-7; 9 bases line up with TRBD2. Germline lookup yields CDR1 MNHEY and CDR2 SVGEGT. V gave up 6 bases and J gave up 2 bases; unmatched junction bases: 11. CDR3 size: 16 residues. The CDR3, as DNA: TGTGCCAGCAGCCCCTCTCCTAGCGGGGAACCCTACGAGCAGTACTTC. Translated, it gives CASSPSPSGEPYEQYF.

This clone was observed a single time. The chain couples TRBV5-5 to TRBJ2-1; 8 nucleotides match TRBD2. Trimming cost V 0 bases and J 3 bases; bases outside gene matches: 2. CDR3 length: 15 residues. Germline loops: CDR1 SGHKS, CDR2 YYEKEE (reference sequence). For the CDR3, the DNA is TGTGCCAGCAGCTTGGAAGCGGGGGACTACAATGAGCAGTTCTTC. Its translation: CASSLEAGDYNEQFF.

The chain uses TRBV19 and TRBJ1-1; D might be TRBD1 (6 bases). Trimming stripped 8 bases from V and 5 bases from J, with 12 bases between. CDR3 size: 12 residues. Germline CDR1 reads LNHDA; CDR2 reads SQIVND (reference sequence). This CDR3 reads CASRYRETEAFF. CDR3 DNA sequence: TGTGCCAGTCGCTACAGGGAAACTGAAGCTTTCTTT.

This chain joins TRBV7-2 and TRBJ2-1; 8 positions agree with TRBD1. Germline lookup yields CDR1 SGHTA and CDR2 FQGNSA. J lost 4 bases, V lost 4 bases, and 9 bases had no gene match. This CDR3 is built from 16 residues. CDR3 coding DNA: TGTGCCAGCAGCTCCGTTGACAGGGGCTTTTACAATGAGCAGTTCTTC. As protein: CASSSVDRGFYNEQFF.

The chain carries TRBV6-1 and TRBJ2-2; D unclear. V was trimmed by 5 bases and J by 2 bases, leaving 15 bases between them. The CDR3 length is 16 residues. Germline V gene sequence: CDR1 MNHNS, CDR2 SASEGT. CDR3 sequence: CASSKEDSENTGELFF. CDR3 nucleotides: TGTGCCAGCAGTAAAGAAGACTCAGAAAACACCGGGGAGCTGTTTTTT.

The rearrangement joins TRBV4-1 to TRBJ1-4, with 7 nucleotides matching TRBD1. Unmatched junction bases numbered 8, after V lost 0 bases and J lost 7 bases. CDR1 is MGHRA, CDR2 YSYEKL, per germline. The CDR3 spans 16 residues. CDR3 DNA: TGCGCCAGCAGCCAAGATAGGAGGGGGCGCGGTGAAAAACTGTTTTTT. Amino acid sequence: CASSQDRRGRGEKLFF.

The rearrangement links TRBV6-5 to TRBJ2-1, with D possibly matching TRBD2 (5 bases). This CDR3 spans 16 amino acids. The V end lost 4 bases, the J end lost 1 base, and 14 bases lay between the germline ends. From germline, CDR1 is MNHEY and CDR2 SVGAGI. The CDR3, as DNA: TGTGCCAGCAGTTCCGGACGGAGGTGGTCCTACAATGAGCAGTTCTTC. This translates into CASSSGRRWSYNEQFF.

The CDR3 coding sequence is TGTGCCACCGGGGGGGGCCTGAATGAGCAGTTCTTC. This encodes CATGGGLNEQFF. V is TRBV25-1 and J is TRBJ2-1; 8 bases match TRBD2. Germline V gene sequence: CDR1 MGHDK, CDR2 SYGVNS. This CDR3 is built from 12 residues. V lost 10 bases, J lost 7 bases, and 6 bases stayed unmatched.

This chain uses TRBV3-1 (or the pseudogene TRBV3-2) with TRBJ1-3; TRBD1 matches at 7 bases. Germline V lookup: CDR1 LGHDT, CDR2 YNNKEL (reference sequence). This CDR3 region has 16 residues. J lost 4 bases, V lost 0 bases, and 6 bases had no gene match. DNA of the CDR3: TGTGCCAGCAGCCAAGATGAGGGGGCGAGCGGAAACACCATATATTTT. It yields the protein CASSQDEGASGNTIYF.

The chain uses TRBV19 and TRBJ1-1, with D tentatively TRBD1 (5 bases). From germline, CDR1 is LNHDA and CDR2 SQIVND (reference sequence). V was clipped by 6 bases and J by 0 bases, with 8 bases between them. The CDR3 runs to 13 residues. The DNA of the CDR3 is TGTGCCAGTAGGGCGACAGTGAACACTGAAGCTTTCTTT. This sequence encodes CASRATVNTEAFF.

The genes are TRBV19 and TRBJ2-3, with TRBD2 matching 9 bases. CDR3 size: 16 residues. V trimming: 3 bases; J trimming: 5 bases; junction bases outside the gene matches: 9. Germline V gives CDR1 LNHDA, CDR2 SQIVND (reference sequence). CDR3: CASSIFERGAVDTQYF. The CDR3, as DNA: TGTGCCAGTAGTATCTTCGAGCGGGGGGCCGTAGATACGCAGTATTTT.

The chain uses TRBV6-5 and TRBJ1-3; tentative D call: TRBD1 (5 bases). The V end was cut by 5 bases, the J end by 0 bases, with 8 bases between. Germline CDR1 and CDR2: MNHEY and SVGAGI. CDR3 length equals 14 residues. CDR3 DNA sequence: TGTGCCAGCAGTCGACAGCCCTCTGGAAACACCATATATTTT. Translating it yields CASSRQPSGNTIYF.

V is TRBV7-6 and J is TRBJ2-2; unclear D gene. The CDR3 length is 13 residues. Germline-derived CDR1 and CDR2 are SGHVS and FNYEAQ. Trimming stripped 4 bases from V and 7 bases from J, with 10 bases between. The DNA for the CDR3 is TGTGCCAGCAGCTCCCGACCGGGCGGGGAGCTGTTTTTT. Encoded protein: CASSSRPGGELFF.

This clone came up once. The chain joins TRBV19 to TRBJ1-3, with D uncertain. Looked up from germline, CDR1 is LNHDA and CDR2 is SQIVND (reference sequence). Deletions cut 6 bases from V and 0 bases from J, with 12 bases between. The CDR3 runs to 15 residues. CDR3 loop: CASSPPQTSGNTIYF. CDR3 coding DNA: TGTGCCAGTAGCCCCCCACAGACCTCTGGAAACACCATATATTTT.

This chain joins TRBV30 and TRBJ2-1; D unclear. From germline, CDR1 is GTSNPN and CDR2 SVGIG (reference sequence). With 2 bases removed from V and 5 bases from J, the gap between germline ends came to 16 bases. This CDR3 region has 15 residues. This chain's CDR3 is CAWSLYVNVDNEQFF. CDR3 coding DNA: TGTGCCTGGAGTTTGTACGTAAACGTAGACAATGAGCAGTTCTTC.

The chain recombines TRBV18 with TRBJ2-5; TRBD1 matches 12 bases. The CDR3 is 15 amino acids. V was clipped by 6 bases and J by 3 bases; unmatched bases: 5. Germline CDR1 reads KGHSH; CDR2 reads LQKENI. Here the CDR3 DNA reads TGTGCCAGCTCTCGGGACAGGGGGCTGGAAGAGACCCAGTACTTC. Its protein is CASSRDRGLEETQYF.

The V gene is TRBV2, the J gene TRBJ2-2; tentatively, D is TRBD1 (6 bases). Trimming took 7 bases from V and 1 from J, leaving 10 bases between them. Per the germline V gene, CDR1 is SNHLY and CDR2 is FYNNEI. The CDR3 contains 14 residues. The CDR3 DNA is TGTGCCAGCACCGGGACACAGAACACCGGGGAGCTGTTTTTT. Protein product: CASTGTQNTGELFF. Variable domain in full (rest from reference TRBV2 and TRBJ2-2): EPEVTQTPSHQVTQMGQEVILRCVPISNHLYFYWYRQILGQKVEFLVSFYNNEISEKSEIFDDQFSVERPDGSNFTLKIRSTKLEDSAMYFCASTGTQNTGELFFGEGSRLTVL.

The gene calls are TRBV27 and TRBJ1-5, with D possibly matching TRBD1 (6 bases). The V end lost 3 bases, the J end lost 0 bases, and 12 bases lay between the germline ends. In germline, CDR1 is MNHEY, CDR2 SMNVEV (reference sequence). The CDR3 has 16 residues. As DNA, the CDR3 is TGTGCCAGCAGTTTGGGAGGGGGATATAGCAATCAGCCCCAGCATTTT. Encoded protein: CASSLGGGYSNQPQHF.

On this clone: Germline and junction disagree at one end, which may indicate a read error. The genes are TRBV5-1 and TRBJ2-1, with 9 bases that match TRBD2. The germline V gene encodes CDR1 SGHRS and CDR2 YFSETQ. The CDR3 spans 21 residues. CDR3 nucleotide sequence: TGCGCCAGCAGCTCCGTTCATAGGTGGAGAGCGGGGGGCCCCTCCTCCAATGAGCAGTTCTTC. Translation gives CASSSVHRWRAGGPSSNEQFF.

The chain combines TRBV5-1 with TRBJ1-4; D gene unclear. The CDR3 spans 14 residues. The germline V gene has CDR1 SGHRS and CDR2 YFSETQ. V lost 3 bases, J lost 7 bases, and 13 bases lay in between. The CDR3 is CASSYDWESEKLFF. The CDR3, as DNA: TGCGCCAGCAGCTACGATTGGGAGAGTGAAAAACTGTTTTTT.

The genes are TRBV5-5 and TRBJ1-1; 7 bases fit TRBD1. CDR3 length: 15 residues. V was clipped by 4 bases and J by 2 bases; unmatched bases: 8. The germline V gene has CDR1 SGHKS and CDR2 YYEKEE (reference sequence). The CDR3 region has the DNA TGTGCCAGCAGCCCAAGAAGGGACAGCAACACTGAAGCTTTCTTT. It encodes CASSPRRDSNTEAFF.